Shown below are 25 T cell receptor beta chains from a single sample sequenced in a study of blood T cell repertoires in COVID-19. TCRdb's copy holds only in-frame clones and misses some; the assay was immunoSEQ multiplex PCR. The sample has about 170,000 clones; more than 65% are singletons. Sequences were obtained from peripheral blood. These receptors were obtained from a man aged 70-80 years with active or convalescent COVID-19.

Only a few counts were recorded for this clone. The chain recombines TRBV7-6 with TRBJ1-6; 8 positions agree with TRBD1. CDR3 length equals 15 residues. CDR1 and CDR2 (germline): SGHVS, FNYEAQ. V lost 5 bases and J lost 7; bases outside the gene matches: 7. CDR3 protein: CASSPGQGGNSPLHF. The CDR3, as DNA: TGTGCCAGCAGCCCCGGACAGGGAGGAAATTCACCCCTCCACTTT.

The chain couples TRBV7-2 to TRBJ2-5; the D is unclear. The CDR3 consists of 13 residues. Between the trimmed V and J ends, which lost 2 bases and 2 bases, there was a span of 6 bases. Germline-derived CDR1 and CDR2 are SGHTA and FQGNSA. The chain's CDR3 is CASSLTVQETQYF. In DNA, the CDR3 is TGTGCCAGCAGCTTAACAGTACAAGAGACCCAGTACTTC.

The J gene is TRBJ1-6, the V gene TRBV6-1; D gene unclear. Germline V CDR1 and CDR2: MNHNS, SASEGT. The ends were cut back, 2 bases at V and 6 bases at J, with 8 bases in the middle. This CDR3 is 14 amino acids long. CDR3 loop: CASSERSSNSPLHF. The CDR3 region has the DNA TGTGCCAGCAGTGAACGGTCTTCTAATTCACCCCTCCACTTT.

The chain has TRBV19 and TRBJ1-4; TRBD1 matches 12 bases. The trim removed 3 bases at V and 5 bases at J, leaving 10 bases unmatched. In germline, CDR1 is LNHDA, CDR2 SQIVND (reference sequence). The CDR3 is made up of 18 amino acids. CDR3 sequence reads: CASSMFPGQGALNEKLFF. In DNA, the CDR3 is TGTGCCAGTAGTATGTTTCCGGGACAGGGGGCCTTGAATGAAAAACTGTTTTTT.

The J gene is TRBJ1-1, the V gene TRBV5-4; D not resolved. CDR1 is SGHNT and CDR2 is YYREEE in the germline V gene (reference sequence). The germline V and J ends were trimmed by 0 bases and 10 bases, with 10 bases remaining between them. The CDR3 consists of 12 residues. CDR3 loop: CASSLVGSGAFF. The CDR3 nucleotides are TGTGCCAGCAGCTTGGTCGGGTCTGGAGCTTTCTTT.

The CDR3 DNA sequence: TGTGCCAGCAGCCCACGACAGGGACAGACGGGGGGCTACACCTTC. Amino acids: CASSPRQGQTGGYTF. This chain joins TRBV11-2 and TRBJ1-2, with 7 bases identical to TRBD1. The CDR3 runs 15 residues. Per the germline V gene, CDR1 is SGHAT and CDR2 is FQNNGV. V gave up 5 bases and J gave up 8 bases; unmatched junction bases: 14.

The chain is built from TRBV9 and TRBJ1-3; D not certain. Trimming cost V 0 bases and J 3 bases, with 10 bases left between them. CDR1 SGDLS and CDR2 YYNGEE come from the germline V gene. The CDR3 spans 15 residues. The CDR3 nucleotides are TGTGCCAGCAGCGTAGAGGGAGGGTTTGGAAACACCATATATTTT. This codes for CASSVEGGFGNTIYF.

The chain links TRBV27 to TRBJ2-3, with 11 bases fitting TRBD1. This CDR3 is 15 amino acids long. Germline V gene lookup returns CDR1 MNHEY and CDR2 SMNVEV (reference sequence). V was clipped by 5 bases and J by 4 bases; unmatched bases: 5. This CDR3 is CASSTRTGGADTQYF. Written as DNA, the CDR3 is TGTGCCAGCAGTACCCGGACAGGGGGCGCAGATACGCAGTATTTT.

The chain carries TRBV10-1 and TRBJ1-1; D gene unclear. CDR3 length: 15 residues. The germline V and J ends were trimmed by 0 bases and 0 bases, with 8 bases remaining between them. The germline gives CDR1 WNHNN, CDR2 SYGVQD (reference sequence). CDR3 bases: TGCGCCAGCAGTGAGTCCGGGAACCTGAACACTGAAGCTTTCTTT. This codes for CASSESGNLNTEAFF.

The chain couples TRBV6-1 to TRBJ2-5; the D gene is possibly TRBD2 (6 bases). V was shortened by 1 base and J by 5 bases, with 17 bases between the two germline ends. CDR3 length: 16 residues. Looked up from germline, CDR1 is MNHNS and CDR2 is SASEGT. The CDR3 region has the DNA TGTGCCAGCAGTGAAGGCTGGGGAGGTTCGACGGAGACCCAGTACTTC. It encodes CASSEGWGGSTETQYF.

The chain uses TRBV10-3 and TRBJ1-1, with D perhaps matching TRBD1 (6 bases). The V gene lost 4 bases and the J gene lost 4 bases, with 16 bases spanning the gap. Looked up from germline, CDR1 is ENHRY and CDR2 is SYGVKD. The CDR3 runs 15 residues. This CDR3 is CAISVQGGESTEAFF. DNA of the CDR3: TGTGCCATCAGTGTACAGGGTGGGGAAAGCACTGAAGCTTTCTTT.

The chain joins TRBV12-3 or TRBV12-4 to TRBJ2-7, with D unclear. The ends were cut back, 3 bases at V and 8 bases at J, with 11 bases in the middle. The CDR3 length is 12 residues. This CDR3 is CASSFLAAQQYF. The CDR3 DNA reads TGTGCCAGCAGTTTTCTGGCGGCTCAGCAGTACTTC.

V is TRBV7-2 and J is TRBJ1-6; 7 bases align to TRBD1. This CDR3 region has 14 residues. V was clipped by 5 bases and J by 5 bases; unmatched bases: 3. Germline V gene data show CDR1 as SGHTA and CDR2 as FQGNSA. CDR3 sequence (DNA): TGTGCCAGCAGCGCGGGACAGCATAATTCACCCCTCCACTTT. Its protein is CASSAGQHNSPLHF.

The chain links TRBV29-1 to TRBJ2-1; D is perhaps TRBD1 (6 bases). Germline CDR1 SQVTM, CDR2 ANQGSEA. This CDR3 comprises 13 residues. With 6 bases removed from V and 3 bases from J, the gap between germline ends came to 12 bases. The CDR3 sequence: CSVGNRDYNEQFF. In DNA, the CDR3 is TGCAGCGTGGGGAACAGGGACTACAATGAGCAGTTCTTC.

V is TRBV7-2 and J is TRBJ2-2, with D perhaps matching TRBD1 (7 bases). CDR3 length: 16 amino acids. CDR1 and CDR2 from the germline V gene are SGHTA and FQGNSA. V lost 2 bases and J lost 5, with 15 bases in between. Here the CDR3 DNA reads TGTGCCAGCAGCTTATACGCAGGGGGGTCGACCGGGGAGCTGTTTTTT. Translating gives CASSLYAGGSTGELFF.

The CDR3 sequence: CASSPAPGQGKGEQYF. The CDR3 nucleotides read TGCGCCAGCAGCCCGGCCCCGGGACAGGGGAAGGGCGAGCAGTACTTC. The chain uses TRBV4-1 and TRBJ2-7, with 10 bases lining up with TRBD1. Per germline, CDR1 MGHRA and CDR2 YSYEKL. Losses at the gene ends were 4 bases for V and 6 bases for J; bases not matched to a gene: 12. This CDR3 is 16 amino acids long.

The V gene is TRBV9, the J gene TRBJ2-2; TRBD1 agrees at 7 bases. The V segment lost 4 bases and the J segment 4 bases; nucleotides outside the gene matches: 10. Germline CDR1 SGDLS, CDR2 YYNGEE. This CDR3 is built from 16 residues. DNA of the CDR3: TGTGCCAGCAGCTCCGTCCGGGACAGACCCACCGGGGAGCTGTTTTTT. The encoded protein is CASSSVRDRPTGELFF.

This rearrangement joins TRBV15 to TRBJ2-6; D might be TRBD2 (5 bases). The CDR3 loop spans 16 amino acids. The V end was cut by 0 bases, the J end by 1 base, with 7 bases between. Germline values: CDR1 LNHNV, CDR2 YYDKDF (reference sequence). CDR3 residues: CATSRDRGSGANVLTF. DNA of the CDR3: TGTGCCACCAGCAGAGATCGGGGATCTGGGGCCAACGTCCTGACTTTC.

The chain carries TRBV2 and TRBJ1-5; possibly TRBD1 for D (6 bases). The CDR3 sequence is 13 residues long. The germline gives CDR1 SNHLY, CDR2 FYNNEI. V was cut by 11 bases and J by 1 base, with 12 bases left in between. The DNA of the CDR3 is TGTGCCTCAGGGGATAGGAGCAATCAGCCCCAGCATTTT. Its translation is CASGDRSNQPQHF.

V usage is TRBV7-6 and J usage is TRBJ1-1; 7 positions agree with TRBD1. Per germline, CDR1 SGHVS and CDR2 FNYEAQ. Trimming removed 5 bases from V and 3 bases from J; junction bases left unmatched: 9. This CDR3 has 15 residues. The CDR3 nucleotides read TGTGCCAGCAGCCCATCCGGGACAGCGTACACTGAAGCTTTCTTT. Translating it yields CASSPSGTAYTEAFF.

This clone was seen only once. This chain links TRBV5-8 with TRBJ2-1; TRBD1 might be the D (6 bases). Trimming removed 3 bases from V and 3 bases from J, with 16 bases in between. The CDR3 is 16 amino acids. Germline-derived CDR1 and CDR2 are SGHTS and YDEGEE. In DNA form, the CDR3 reads TGTGCCAGCAGCTCGCGGACAGCGGCGAACTACAATGAGCAGTTCTTC. This codes for CASSSRTAANYNEQFF.

The chain uses TRBV11-3 and TRBJ2-5, with 11 bases lining up with TRBD1. From germline, CDR1 is SGHNT and CDR2 YENEEA. CDR3 length: 14 residues. The V gene end was trimmed by 5 bases and the J gene end by 4 bases; junction bases not matched to a gene: 3. CDR3 amino acids: CASSLGTGGETQYF. Written as DNA, the CDR3 is TGTGCCAGCAGCCTGGGGACAGGGGGAGAGACCCAGTACTTC.

The chain carries TRBV29-1 and TRBJ1-1, with 8 bases identical to TRBD1. The CDR3 totals 13 residues. CDR1 and CDR2 (germline): SQVTM, ANQGSEA. The trim removed 5 bases at V and 5 bases at J, leaving 7 bases unmatched. The DNA of the CDR3 is TGCAGCGTTCCGGACAGGGTGGGGACTGAAGCTTTCTTT. It specifies CSVPDRVGTEAFF. Using reference TRBV29-1 and TRBJ1-1 for the parts outside the CDR3, the full variable domain is SAVISQKPSRDICQRGTSLTIQCQVDSQVTMMFWYRQQPGQSLTLIATANQGSEATYESGFVIDKFPISRPNLTFSTLTVSNMSPEDSSIYLCSVPDRVGTEAFFGQGTRLTVV.

V usage is TRBV5-1 and J usage is TRBJ2-7; D call uncertain. Germline V gives CDR1 SGHRS, CDR2 YFSETQ. The germline V and J ends were trimmed by 0 bases and 3 bases, with 7 bases remaining between them. This CDR3 region has 13 residues. The CDR3 DNA follows: TGCGCCAGCAGCTTGGTTCCCATCTACGAGCAGTACTTC. Its translation: CASSLVPIYEQYF.

On this clone itself: The sample holds other DNA sequences that translate to the same CDR3. The chain has TRBV24-1 and TRBJ2-1; 8 bases line up with TRBD2. The trim removed 3 bases at V and 2 bases at J, leaving 17 bases unmatched. From germline, CDR1 is KGHDR and CDR2 SFDVKD. The CDR3 is 20 residues long. Here the CDR3 reads CATSDPPGLAGSSPYNEQFF. The CDR3 DNA is TGTGCCACCAGTGATCCCCCAGGACTAGCAGGGAGTTCCCCCTACAATGAGCAGTTCTTC.